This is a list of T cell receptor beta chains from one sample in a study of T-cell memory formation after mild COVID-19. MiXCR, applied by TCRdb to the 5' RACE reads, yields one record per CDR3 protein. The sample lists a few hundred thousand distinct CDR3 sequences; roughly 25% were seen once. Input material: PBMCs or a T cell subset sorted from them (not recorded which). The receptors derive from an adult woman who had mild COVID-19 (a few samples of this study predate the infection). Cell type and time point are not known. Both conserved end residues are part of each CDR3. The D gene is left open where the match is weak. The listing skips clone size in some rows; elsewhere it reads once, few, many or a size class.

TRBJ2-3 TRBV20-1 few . TGCAGTGCTCCTGACTTCTCCGAGGACACAGATACGCAGTATTTT CSAPDFSEDTDTQYF
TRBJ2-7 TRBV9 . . TGTGCCAGCAGCTCTTCCCCAGGGTCCTACGAGCAGTACTTC CASSSSPGSYEQYF
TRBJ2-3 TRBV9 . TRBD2 TGTGCCAGCAGCGTAGCCCCGCTAAGCGGGAGCACCACAGATACGCAGTATTTT CASSVAPLSGSTTDTQYF
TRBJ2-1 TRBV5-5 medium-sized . TGTGCCAGCAGCTTGCCCACCTCGGGTGAGCAGTTCTTC CASSLPTSGEQFF
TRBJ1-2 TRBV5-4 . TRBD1 TGTGCCAGCAGCTTGCGACAGGGACAAGGCGGCTATGGCTACACCTTC CASSLRQGQGGYGYTF
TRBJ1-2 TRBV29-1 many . TGCAGCGTTGAAGTGGACGTCGGGGGCTACACCTTC CSVEVDVGGYTF
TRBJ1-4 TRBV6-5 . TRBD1 TGTGCCAGCAGTGAAGGACAGGGTAGTGAAAAACTGTTTTTT CASSEGQGSEKLFF
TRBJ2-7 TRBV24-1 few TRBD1 TGTGCCACCGCGGACAGGGGGCGGGAGCAGTACTTC CATADRGREQYF
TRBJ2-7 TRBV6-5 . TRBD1 TGTGCCAGCAGTCTAACCCCGGGACAGGGGGCCGCACTCTCCTACGAGCAGTACTTC CASSLTPGQGAALSYEQYF
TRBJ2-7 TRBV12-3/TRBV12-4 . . TGTGCCAGCAGCGCGAACCTCGATTACGAGCAGTACTTC CASSANLDYEQYF
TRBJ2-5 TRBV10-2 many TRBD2 TGCGCCAGCAGTGAGTCGATTTACGGGAGGGAAGAGACCCAGTACTTC CASSESIYGREETQYF
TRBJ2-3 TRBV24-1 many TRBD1 TGTGCCACCAGTGATTTGGGGGACAGGCCCTTGAGCACAGATACGCAGTATTTT CATSDLGDRPLSTDTQYF
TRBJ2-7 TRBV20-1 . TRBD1 TGCAGTGCTTTGGGCCAGGGGGCCTACGAGCAGTACTTC CSALGQGAYEQYF
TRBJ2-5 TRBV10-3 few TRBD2 TGTGCCATCAGTGACACCGGGACTAGCGCCTTCGGGGAGACCCAGTACTTC CAISDTGTSAFGETQYF
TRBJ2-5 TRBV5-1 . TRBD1 TGCGCCAGCAGCTCTCTACAGGGGGCGGCGGAGACCCAGTACTTC CASSSLQGAAETQYF
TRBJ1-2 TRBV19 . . TGTGCCAGTAGTATCCCGCTGGGAGGGGGCTATGGCTACACCTTC CASSIPLGGGYGYTF
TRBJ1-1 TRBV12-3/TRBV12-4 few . TGTGCCAGCAGTTTCCAAGGATTGAACACTGAAGCTTTCTTT CASSFQGLNTEAFF
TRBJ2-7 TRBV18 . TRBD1 TGTGCCAGCTCACCAGCAACGGGACAGTCCTACGAGCAGTACTTC CASSPATGQSYEQYF
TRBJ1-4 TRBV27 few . TGTGCCAGCAGTTTACTGGGGGCTGGAAATGAAAAACTGTTTTTT CASSLLGAGNEKLFF
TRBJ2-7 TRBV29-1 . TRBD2 TGCAGCGCTTCCGGAGGAGCGGGAAGGTACGAGCAGTACTTC CSASGGAGRYEQYF
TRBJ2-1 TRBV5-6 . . TGTGCCAGCAGCCGCGGACTTCACAATGAGCAGTTCTTC CASSRGLHNEQFF
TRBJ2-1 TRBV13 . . TGTGCCAGCAGCGCCGCTATACAGAGCCCCCTAGGACATGAGCAGTTCTTC CASSAAIQSPLGHEQFF
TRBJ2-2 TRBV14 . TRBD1 TGTGCCAGCAGCCAAGATCAGGGGGTCAAGGGCACCGGGGAGCTGTTTTTT CASSQDQGVKGTGELFF
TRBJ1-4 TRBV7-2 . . TGTGCCAGCAGCTCTAGAGCCGCCCGACCATATAATGAAAAACTGTTTTTT CASSSRAARPYNEKLFF
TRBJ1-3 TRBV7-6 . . TGTGCCAGCAGCCCTCCGGCAGGGCGAGCTGGAAACACCATATATTTT CASSPPAGRAGNTIYF
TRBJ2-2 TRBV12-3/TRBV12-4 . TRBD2 TGTGCCAGCAGCGGACTAGCGTCTAACACCGGGGAGCTGTTTTTT CASSGLASNTGELFF
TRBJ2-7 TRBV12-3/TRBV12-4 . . TGTGCCAGCAGTCTCGGACATATGTCCTACGAGCAGTACTTC CASSLGHMSYEQYF
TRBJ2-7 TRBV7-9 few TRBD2 TGTGCCAGCAGCTCCTCCGGGACTAGCGGGAGGCGGTACTTC CASSSSGTSGRRYF
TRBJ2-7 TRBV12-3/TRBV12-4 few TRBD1 TGTGCCAGCAGTACAGGAATGACAGGGCCGACCTACGAGCAGTACTTC CASSTGMTGPTYEQYF
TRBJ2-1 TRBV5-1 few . TGCGCCAGCAGCGGCAGGGGAGGGAATGAGCAGTTCTTC CASSGRGGNEQFF
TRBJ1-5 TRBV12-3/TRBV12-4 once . TGTGCCAGCAGAGGACAGAACAATCAGCCCCAGCATTTT CASRGQNNQPQHF
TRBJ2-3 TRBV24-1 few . TGTGCCACCAGTGAGGGCAAAGGGGATACGCAGTATTTT CATSEGKGDTQYF